This paragraph covers one T cell receptor beta chain sequence. The source of the sample is a study of regulatory T cells in long-lasting Graves disease. Stated time point: persistent/refractory GD, antithyroid drugs over 5 years with positive TRAb. PBMC-derived RNA was used for the TCR library. One endocrinology department in Xi'an, China, was where patients came from. Germline V gene data show CDR1 as MNHEY and CDR2 as SMNVEV (reference sequence). There are 15 residues in the CDR3. With V trimmed by 5 bases and J by 5 bases, 6 bases remained unmatched. HTBI primers from iRepertoire and Arm-PCR of CDR3 regions yielded the TCR beta libraries. TCRdb fed the multiplex PCR reads into MiXCR, producing one record per CDR3 protein. Of 400,000 to 500,000 distinct CDR3 sequences in the sample, roughly a fifth were seen once.

Sequences were derived from peripheral blood mononuclear cells (PBMCs), sampled when the disease was refractory, from a patient treated with antithyroid drugs. The origin of this receptor is a female donor with Graves disease. The chain couples TRBV27 to TRBJ2-3, with 11 bases fitting TRBD2. CDR3 amino acids: CASSPLAGDRDTQYF. CDR3 sequence (DNA): TGTGCCAGCAGTCCACTAGCGGGAGACAGAGATACGCAGTATTTT.